These T cell receptor beta chains were read from a single sample in a study. One entry per CDR3 protein results from TCRdb running MiXCR on the 5' RACE reads. The sample consists of approximately 40,000 distinct CDR3 sequences, around 20% of them appearing once. Sequenced input: Tregs sorted from blood. Receptor source: a female donor with breast cancer. Each CDR3 is given with its conserved first and last residue. The D gene is left open where the match is weak. Not every row has a clone size; where given, it reads once, few, many or a size class.

v_gene,d_gene,j_gene,len,abundance,CDR3nt,CDR3aa
TRBV4-1,-,TRBJ2-1,16,many,TGCGCCAGCAGCCAAGATCTGTGGCAGGCCTCTAATGAGCAGTTCTTC,CASSQDLWQASNEQFF
TRBV5-6,-,TRBJ2-1,12,few,TGTGCCAGCAGCTTGGGCCGACCTGAGCAGTTCTTC,CASSLGRPEQFF
TRBV7-8,TRBD2,TRBJ2-2,17,-,TGTGCCAGCAGCTTAGCGATTCTAGCGGGGAACACCGGGGAGCTGTTTTTT,CASSLAILAGNTGELFF
TRBV5-1,-,TRBJ2-2,12,-,TGCGCCAGCAGCTGGACTAACGGGGAGCTGTTTTTT,CASSWTNGELFF
TRBV7-8,-,TRBJ1-4,17,few,TGTGCCAGCAGCTTATTTTTGGGGGGCGCCACTAATGAAAAACTGTTTTTT,CASSLFLGGATNEKLFF
TRBV12-3/TRBV12-4,TRBD1,TRBJ1-4,14,-,TGTGCCAGCTCCAGGGGGCTTGGTAATGAAAAACTGTTTTTT,CASSRGLGNEKLFF
TRBV12-3/TRBV12-4,TRBD1,TRBJ2-6,19,-,TGTGCCAGCAGTTCCCCTCCGGGACAGGGTTATTCCGGGGCCAACGTCCTGACTTTC,CASSSPPGQGYSGANVLTF
TRBV5-1,-,TRBJ2-5,13,many,TGCGCCAGCAGCTTGGACGCGAAAGAGACCCAGTACTTC,CASSLDAKETQYF
TRBV7-9,TRBD1,TRBJ2-1,13,-,TGTGCCAGTAGCGTACCAGGGGGCAATGAGCAGTTCTTC,CASSVPGGNEQFF
TRBV9,TRBD1,TRBJ2-6,20,many,TGTGCCAGCAGCGTAGATCTTGGGACAGGGCGTCACTCTGGGGCCAACGTCCTGACTTTC,CASSVDLGTGRHSGANVLTF
TRBV27,-,TRBJ2-1,12,-,TGTGCCAGCAGTCCAGGAGGGCATGAGCAGTTCTTC,CASSPGGHEQFF
TRBV20-1,TRBD1,TRBJ2-5,13,-,TGCAGTGCTAGGGACAGGGAACAAGAGACCCAGTACTTC,CSARDREQETQYF
TRBV13,TRBD1,TRBJ2-7,14,few,TGTGCCAGCAGCTACCGGGACAGAGACTACGAGCAGTACTTC,CASSYRDRDYEQYF
TRBV27,-,TRBJ2-6,14,many,TGTGCCAGCAGTTTATCGACTGGGGCCAACGTCCTGACTTTC,CASSLSTGANVLTF
TRBV7-9,-,TRBJ2-3,13,medium-sized,TGTGCCAGCATCAAGGCAGGGACAGATACGCAGTATTTT,CASIKAGTDTQYF
TRBV6-1,-,TRBJ1-5,15,few,TGTGCCAGCAGTGAATATCTGGGGGAAAATCAGCCCCAGCATTTT,CASSEYLGENQPQHF
TRBV12-3/TRBV12-4,-,TRBJ1-2,14,-,TGTGCCAGCAGTTTGGCGGGAGCTCTCTATGGCTACACCTTC,CASSLAGALYGYTF
TRBV27,-,TRBJ2-1,14,few,TGTGCCAGCAGCATTAGCGGCTCCTACAATGAGCAGTTCTTC,CASSISGSYNEQFF
TRBV7-3,-,TRBJ2-5,14,-,TGTGCCAGCAGCTTACTTGGGGGGGCGGAGACCCAGTACTTC,CASSLLGGAETQYF
TRBV20-1,TRBD2,TRBJ2-7,13,-,TGCGTCGTACAGGGGACTAGCAACTACGAGCAGTACTTC,CVVQGTSNYEQYF
TRBV9,-,TRBJ2-3,14,few,TGTGCCAGCAGCGTTGATAGTCACACAGATACGCAGTATTTT,CASSVDSHTDTQYF
TRBV20-1,TRBD2,TRBJ2-1,17,many,TGCAGTGCTAGAGCCGGGACTAGCGTTCGACCCTACAATGAGCAGTTCTTC,CSARAGTSVRPYNEQFF
TRBV12-3/TRBV12-4,TRBD1,TRBJ2-3,16,-,TGTGCCAGCAGTTTCCTACAGGGGTATAGCACAGATACGCAGTATTTT,CASSFLQGYSTDTQYF
TRBV27,TRBD1,TRBJ1-1,14,-,TGTGCCAGCAGGCAGGGGGTGCCGAACACTGAAGCTTTCTTT,CASRQGVPNTEAFF
TRBV20-1,TRBD2,TRBJ2-1,12,-,TGCAGTGCTAGAATCCCTAGCGGTGAGCAGTTCTTC,CSARIPSGEQFF
TRBV3-1,-,TRBJ2-1,15,few,TGTGCCAGCAGCCAATTCGGAGGTACCCACAATGAGCAGTTCTTC,CASSQFGGTHNEQFF
TRBV12-3/TRBV12-4,-,TRBJ1-5,13,-,TGTGCCAGCAGTTGGGGGGAAGGCCAGCCCCAGCATTTT,CASSWGEGQPQHF
TRBV29-1,-,TRBJ1-1,12,many,TGCAGCGTCTCACAGGGCGACACTGAAGCTTTCTTT,CSVSQGDTEAFF
TRBV13,TRBD1,TRBJ1-4,17,-,TGTGCCAGCAGCGAGGGACAGATTAGAGCAACTAATGAAAAACTGTTTTTT,CASSEGQIRATNEKLFF
TRBV7-9,-,TRBJ2-1,17,few,TGTGCCAGCAGCTCCGTTTTTGGCGGGACAATACTTAATGAGCAGTTCTTC,CASSSVFGGTILNEQFF
TRBV27,TRBD2,TRBJ2-1,11,-,TGTGCCAGCAGTTTTCAGCGGGGGCAGTTCTTC,CASSFQRGQFF
TRBV4-3,TRBD1,TRBJ1-3,17,few,TGCGCCAGCAGCCAAGATTTCGGACAGGGGGGAGGAAACACCATATATTTT,CASSQDFGQGGGNTIYF
TRBV6-4,-,TRBJ1-2,15,few,TGTGCCAGCAGTGACTCGGCGACGGGGACTCGGGGCTACACCTTC,CASSDSATGTRGYTF
TRBV9,-,TRBJ1-6,14,many,TGTGCCAGCAACGGTGGAGGGGTTAATTCACCCCTCCACTTT,CASNGGGVNSPLHF
TRBV30,-,TRBJ1-2,14,-,TGTGCCTGGAGTGTGGCCCCCGTAGGATATGGCTACACCTTC,CAWSVAPVGYGYTF
TRBV20-1,TRBD2,TRBJ2-7,15,many,TGCAGTGCCCGAATTTTAGCGGGAGGTCGCTACGAGCAGTACTTC,CSARILAGGRYEQYF
TRBV4-2,TRBD1,TRBJ2-7,14,-,TGTGCCAGCAGCCAAGGGGACAGGGTCTACGAGCAGTACTTC,CASSQGDRVYEQYF
TRBV5-1,-,TRBJ2-1,13,few,TGCGCCAGCAGCTTGGCGGGGTCGAATGAGCAGTTCTTC,CASSLAGSNEQFF
TRBV4-1,-,TRBJ1-1,12,few,TGCGCCAGCAGCCAGGACTCTATTGAAGCTTTCTTT,CASSQDSIEAFF
TRBV30,-,TRBJ2-1,13,-,TGTGCCTGGAGTGTTACAGGTGACAATGAGCAGTTCTTC,CAWSVTGDNEQFF
TRBV7-2,TRBD2,TRBJ2-5,15,medium-sized,TGTGCCAGCAGCTTAGCCAGCGGGGATCAAGAGACCCAGTACTTC,CASSLASGDQETQYF
TRBV28,-,TRBJ2-1,14,-,TGTGCCAGCGGGAGCGAGTCATCCTACAATGAGCAGTTCTTC,CASGSESSYNEQFF
TRBV20-1,TRBD1,TRBJ2-7,16,-,TGCAGTGCTAGAGATTCCAGGGGGCGTTTTTTAAACGAGCAGTACTTC,CSARDSRGRFLNEQYF
TRBV7-3,TRBD1,TRBJ1-1,14,-,TGTGCCAGCAGCTTAGAGGGGGCCGGAACTGAAGCTTTCTTT,CASSLEGAGTEAFF
TRBV9,TRBD1,TRBJ2-7,14,few,TGTGCCAGCAGCGTAGGTAGGGGGCTGGATGAGCAGTACTTC,CASSVGRGLDEQYF
TRBV7-2,TRBD2,TRBJ2-1,20,few,TGTGCCAGCAGCTTAGGCATGAGACGGTGGGGACTAGAGATCTACAATGAGCAGTTCTTC,CASSLGMRRWGLEIYNEQFF
TRBV21-1,-,TRBJ1-1,16,-,TGTGCCAGCAGCAAATCGGCGAGGCCGCTGAACACTGAAGCTTTCTTT,CASSKSARPLNTEAFF
TRBV9,TRBD1,TRBJ1-1,15,few,TGTGCCAGCAGCGTATTGGGGACAGGGAACACTGAAGCTTTCTTT,CASSVLGTGNTEAFF
TRBV7-9,-,TRBJ2-1,12,-,TGTGCCAGCAGCATTTATAGACTAGAGGTATTCTTC,CASSIYRLEVFF
TRBV10-2,-,TRBJ1-5,15,many,TGCGCCAGCAGTGAGTCGTTGGGGTTTGGTCAGCCCCAGCATTTT,CASSESLGFGQPQHF
TRBV7-9,-,TRBJ1-1,14,few,TGTGCCAGCAGCCGCCCTGAGACAGTGGCTGAAGCTTTCTTT,CASSRPETVAEAFF
TRBV9,-,TRBJ1-3,14,many,TGTGCCAGCAGCGTAGGGGACTCTGGAAACACCATATATTTT,CASSVGDSGNTIYF
TRBV3-1,-,TRBJ2-7,12,-,TGTGCCAGCAGCCAAGACTCCAGGGAGCAGTACTTC,CASSQDSREQYF
TRBV7-8,TRBD2,TRBJ2-1,14,few,TGTGCCAGCAGCGCGGGAGGACAGTACGCTGAGCAGTTCTTC,CASSAGGQYAEQFF
TRBV7-8,-,TRBJ2-7,12,-,TGTGCCAGCAGTCCGGACACATACGAGCAGTACTTC,CASSPDTYEQYF